The 2 T cell receptor beta chains listed next were all sequenced from one sample in a study of shared T cell receptors in the human thymus. The method was immunoSEQ multiplex PCR; TCRdb's version includes in-frame clones alone and lacks a portion of them. Of 720,000 or so clones listed, around 85% were seen once; the top ten hold approximately 0.01%. This sample also belongs to another study, concerning human thymus T cells.

Sequencing input: thymocytes. The receptors originated from a girl less than two years old with a congenital heart defect.

V is TRBV6-6 and J is TRBJ1-1, with D unclear. The germline V gene has CDR1 MNHNY and CDR2 SVGAGI (reference sequence). The CDR3 sequence is 14 residues long. Trimming took off 0 bases at V and 5 bases at J, with 10 bases between the two ends. The CDR3 DNA is TGTGCCAGCAGTTACTCGGTCCGGGATACTGAAGCTTTCTTT. Encoded protein: CASSYSVRDTEAFF.

The J gene is TRBJ2-5, the V gene TRBV4-1; 8 bases map to TRBD2. The germline V gene encodes CDR1 MGHRA and CDR2 YSYEKL. V lost 3 bases to trimming and J lost 5 bases; unmatched junction nucleotides: 11. The CDR3 runs 16 residues. The CDR3 nucleotides are TGCGCCAGCAGCCAGTCCCTAGCGGGTAGGAGGGAGACCCAGTACTTC. Protein sequence: CASSQSLAGRRETQYF.